This TCR beta chain was obtained from a study of cytomegalovirus exposure and HLA in healthy donors (dated 2017 in TCRdb). A note on the overall study: According to a later analysis, one platform produced both the approximately 110 validation repertoires and the roughly 650 repertoires of the first cohort. The study was designed to test whether signatures of past pathogen exposure could be identified by cataloging public T cell receptors. A separate validation cohort of roughly 130 different subjects was used in addition to the roughly 720-subject first cohort. The study combined high-throughput TCR immunosequencing, statistical association of individual TCRs with disease status, and machine learning to predict cytomegalovirus infection status.

Donors formed part of the validation cohort, which comprised over a hundred subjects and was distinct from the first cohort of 690 or so subjects. Library construction relied on the immunoSEQ multiplex PCR assay. In the source study's methods: To diagnose cytomegalovirus status from the catalog of TCR beta chain sequences, a statistical classification framework was built. This is the immuneACCESS table as TCRdb keeps it, with only in-frame sequences that have V and J called. A part of the clones is gone; compared with another copy, unresolved V genes explain less than half, and the rest is unexplained. D and trimming were read from the DNA, whereas the V and J calls and clone size are those reported in that table. The sample profile shows approximately 59,000 clones; more than 85% of them were found once. In total, the top ten clones hold about 5.2% of the sample. CDR1 and CDR2, per the germline V gene, are SGHTA and FQGTGA. The CDR3, cysteine through phenylalanine, is 15 amino acids long. Only the CDR3 portion is preserved as DNA: 45 bases, with reading frame beginning at the first base. Trimming removed 0 bases from V and 3 bases from J; the gene matches leave 3 bases unexplained.

Broad study findings and their caveats: A later analysis found that TCRs clustered in the first cohort also tended to co-occur in the approximately 120 validation repertoires, with approximately 94% of cluster scores above 0. A few of the identified cytomegalovirus-associated TCR beta chains were confirmed in vitro to be specific for cytomegalovirus antigens. In both the original and validation cohorts, the classifier was reported to diagnose cytomegalovirus status with high specificity and sensitivity. A later analysis had no HLA typing for the validation cohort, so co-occurrence there was scored across all 120 repertoires. The study listed over 150 TCR beta chains as associated with cytomegalovirus. Most TCR sequences were observed very rarely across donors, whereas some public TCRs were present in many individuals. According to the authors, the approach could potentially be generalized to other disease states and immunological phenotypes.

This clone was seen more than once but under ten times. Its binding antigen is unknown. No base-level quality is on record; no much larger clone is a single base apart. The specimen was PBMCs. The receptor was derived from a man aged 18 to 35 in good health and CMV-seropositive. The sequence is built from TRBV7-3 and TRBJ2-7, and 9 bases in between align with TRBD2. The sequenced DNA: TGTGCCAGCAGCTTAACCCCAGCGGGGGGCTACGAGCAGTACTTC. It translates to CASSLTPAGGYEQYF. Reference TRBV7-3 and TRBJ2-7 proteins supply the regions before and after the CDR3; the full variable domain is: GAGVSQTPSNKVTEKGKYVELRCDPISGHTALYWYRQSLGQGPEFLIYFQGTGAADDSGLPNDRFFAVRPEGSVSTLKIQRTERGDSAVYLCASSLTPAGGYEQYFGPGTRLTVT.